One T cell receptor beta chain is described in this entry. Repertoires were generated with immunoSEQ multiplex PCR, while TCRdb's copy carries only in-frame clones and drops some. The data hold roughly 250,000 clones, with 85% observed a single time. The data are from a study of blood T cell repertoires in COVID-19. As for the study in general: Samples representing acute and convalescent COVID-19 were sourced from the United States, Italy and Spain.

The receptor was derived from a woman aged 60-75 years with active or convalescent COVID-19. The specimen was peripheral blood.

The CDR3 DNA is TGTGCCAGCAGCCAAGTGGGACAGGGGACTGGAAACACCATATATTTT. Amino acids: CASSQVGQGTGNTIYF. V usage is TRBV3-1 (or the pseudogene TRBV3-2) and J usage is TRBJ1-3; 10 nucleotides agree with TRBD1. The ends lost 1 base at V and 2 bases at J; junction bases unmatched: 2. Germline assignment: CDR1 LGHDT and CDR2 YNNKEL (reference sequence). CDR3 length: 16 amino acids.